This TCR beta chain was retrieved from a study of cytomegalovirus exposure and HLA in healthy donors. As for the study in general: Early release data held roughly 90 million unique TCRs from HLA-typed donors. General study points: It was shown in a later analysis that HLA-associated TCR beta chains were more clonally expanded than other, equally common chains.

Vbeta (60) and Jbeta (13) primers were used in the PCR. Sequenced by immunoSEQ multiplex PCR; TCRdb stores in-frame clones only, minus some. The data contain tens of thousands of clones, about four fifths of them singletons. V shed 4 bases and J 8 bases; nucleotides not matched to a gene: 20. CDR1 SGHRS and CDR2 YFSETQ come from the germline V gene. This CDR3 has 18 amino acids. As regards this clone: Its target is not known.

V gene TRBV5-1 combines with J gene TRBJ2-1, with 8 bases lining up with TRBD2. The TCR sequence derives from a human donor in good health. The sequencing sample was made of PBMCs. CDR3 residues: CASSPSPGGAPRGDEQFF. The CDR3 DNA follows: TGCGCCAGCAGCCCCTCTCCCGGGGGGGCCCCGAGGGGGGATGAGCAGTTCTTC.